This T cell receptor (beta chain) was captured by sequencing in a study of identical twins. The CDR3 has 16 amino acids. V was clipped by 1 base and J by 4 bases; unmatched bases: 5. Germline assignment: CDR1 SGHDN and CDR2 FVKESK. The authors used template switching to add a universal primer site and gave cDNA unique molecular identifiers. Using its own MiXCR run on the 5' RACE reads, TCRdb lists one record per CDR3 protein. The repertoire includes fewer than 800,000 distinct CDR3 sequences, just over 7% of them detected once, and approximately 1.5% sits in the top ten. Regarding the study as a whole: Modeled out-of-frame TCR alpha sharing in monozygotic twins fell below observed levels.

This clonotype was counted at least ten times. Its antigen is undetermined. This sample was also put to use in a study of yellow fever vaccine responses in identical twins.

Sequenced input: PBMCs. This clonotype was sampled from a woman aged 18 to 35 in good health. The chain combines TRBV14 with TRBJ2-5; TRBD2 matches at 11 bases. DNA of the CDR3: TGTGCCAGCAGCCAAGGAGCTCTAGCGGGAGGAGAGACCCAGTACTTC. It encodes CASSQGALAGGETQYF.